This T cell receptor beta chain was recorded in a study of T cell responses to AZD1222 COVID-19 vaccine. Turning to the study itself: Recipients boosted at about 4 weeks or about 12 weeks are pooled.

Clones were sequenced by immunoSEQ multiplex PCR, and TCRdb holds only the in-frame ones, with some missing. Among 90,000 to 120,000 clones listed, roughly 90% were seen once. Germline values: CDR1 SGDLS, CDR2 YYNGEE. V was trimmed by 4 bases and J by 4 bases, leaving 9 bases between them. CDR3 length equals 13 residues. With regard to this clone: Its antigen remains unidentified.

General study findings and limits: Among the donors, most were white British and more were female, and clonal diversity was possibly underestimated.

This clonotype was sampled from an adult in good health. The sequenced sample was peripheral blood, obtained on day 0 of AZD1222 vaccination. The chain is built from TRBV9 and TRBJ1-3, with no clear D. Here the CDR3 reads CASSPRSGNTIYF. CDR3 sequence (DNA): TGTGCCAGCAGCCCCCGAAGCGGAAACACCATATATTTT.